The T cell receptor (beta chain) under discussion was sequenced for a study of radiation and T cells in renal cell carcinoma. Across the whole study: Nephrectomy followed 15 Gy stereotactic body radiation by 4 weeks.

Study-level findings and limits: No pretreatment tumor biopsies were available for baseline clonotypes.

Deletions cut 2 bases from V and 4 bases from J, with 11 bases between. This CDR3 spans 14 amino acids. The germline gives CDR1 MNHEY, CDR2 SMNVEV (reference sequence). Concerning this clone: Antigen: not known.

Time point reported: blood 2 weeks post-SBRT. The treatment was: 15 Gy SBRT to primary tumor, nephrectomy 4 weeks later. The repertoire was sequenced with immunoSEQ multiplex PCR; TCRdb's copy has only in-frame clones and lacks some. The repertoire includes 70,000 to 80,000 clones, approximately 86% of them detected once, and about 22% sits in the top ten. This chain links TRBV27 with TRBJ1-2; D gene ambiguous. This clonotype was sampled from a woman in her forties or fifties with renal cell carcinoma. The sample consisted of blood, taken from a patient whose treatment included radiotherapy and nephrectomy. CDR3 DNA: TGTGCCAGCAGTTTAAACCCCTCCAGCTATGGCTACACCTTC. Translating gives CASSLNPSSYGYTF.